This entry features one T cell receptor (beta chain) sequence. As yet, its antigen is unknown. Every donor was a healthy person donating bone marrow. The CDR3 is made up of 14 amino acids. Trimming at V came to 0 bases and at J to 7 bases, leaving 4 bases not matched to a gene. CDR1 is SGDLS, CDR2 YYNGEE, per germline. The PCR ran on 60 Vbeta and 13 Jbeta primers. Sequencing was performed with immunoSEQ multiplex PCR; in TCRdb, only in-frame clones are kept and a portion is missing. The sample lists around 130,000 clones, over 70% occurring once. These data are taken from a study of cytomegalovirus exposure and HLA in healthy donors. Findings and limits, study-wide: With later analysis, a missense DCLRE1C variant became linked to TCR beta V- and J-gene trimming. Several of the most significant clusters appeared, in a later analysis, to be linked to common viral pathogens. Listed as cytomegalovirus-associated were 164 TCR beta chains.

The clonotype originates from a woman aged 40 to 50 in good health and CMV-seropositive. Specimen: PBMCs. This chain uses TRBV9 with TRBJ1-3; 7 nucleotides line up with TRBD1. The CDR3 bases are TGTGCCAGCAGCGTAGGGACAGGAGTGAACACCATATATTTT. It encodes CASSVGTGVNTIYF. The whole variable domain, remainder taken from reference TRBV9 and TRBJ1-3, is DSGVTQTPKHLITATGQRVTLRCSPRSGDLSVYWYQQSLDQGLQFLIQYYNGEERAKGNILERFSAQQFPDLHSELNLSSLELGDSALYFCASSVGTGVNTIYFGEGSWLTVV.